These 13 T cell receptor beta chains were sequenced from one sample in a study of human versus mouse CDR3 diversity and MHC coevolution. Some clones are missing from TCRdb's copy, which holds only in-frame ones; the method was immunoSEQ multiplex PCR. The sample contains about 81,000 clones, just under 95% of which appear only once. The sequenced sample was naive CD4+ T cells from blood. The subset was: CD45RO-negative CD62L-positive naive CD4 T cells. The receptors derive from a person aged 30-70 years in good health.

V is TRBV29-1 and J is TRBJ2-2, with a possible D match to TRBD1 (6 bases). Trimming removed 0 bases at V and 0 bases at J, with 11 bases between. Germline assignment: CDR1 SQVTM and CDR2 ANQGSEA. The CDR3 spans 16 residues. CDR3 protein: CSVEDLGTPNTGELFF. In nucleotides, the CDR3 is TGCAGCGTTGAAGATCTAGGGACACCGAACACCGGGGAGCTGTTTTTT.

The chain uses TRBV4-2 and TRBJ2-7; 7 bases line up with TRBD2. The trim removed 3 bases at V and 6 bases at J, leaving 11 bases unmatched. Germline values: CDR1 LGHNA, CDR2 YNFKEQ. The CDR3 length is 15 residues. The CDR3 DNA follows: TGTGCCAGCAGCCAGGGAACGGCCGGGGAGGGCGAGCAGTACTTC. This gives the protein CASSQGTAGEGEQYF.

V is TRBV18 and J is TRBJ2-1; TRBD1 is a possible D gene (6 bases). V was trimmed by 3 bases and J by 3 bases, leaving 12 bases between them. This CDR3 spans 15 amino acids. Germline lookup yields CDR1 KGHSH and CDR2 LQKENI. CDR3 nucleotide sequence: TGTGCCAGCTCACCCCCCGGGACAAGCTACAATGAGCAGTTCTTC. As protein: CASSPPGTSYNEQFF.

This chain uses TRBV18 with TRBJ1-4; D is possibly TRBD1 (6 bases). The CDR3 extends over 15 amino acids. V was trimmed by 3 bases and J by 8 bases, leaving 16 bases between them. Germline V CDR1 and CDR2: KGHSH, LQKENI. The chain's CDR3 is CASSPNRDIQEKLFF. The CDR3 DNA is TGTGCCAGCTCACCGAATAGGGACATCCAGGAAAAACTGTTTTTT.

This chain connects TRBV5-5 to TRBJ2-1; D unresolved. The germline CDR1 and CDR2 sequences are SGHKS and YYEKEE (reference sequence). With 4 bases removed from V and 0 bases from J, the gap between germline ends came to 11 bases. This CDR3 is built from 15 residues. The CDR3 region is CASSPDGFSYNEQFF. The DNA for the CDR3 is TGTGCCAGCAGCCCCGACGGGTTCTCCTACAATGAGCAGTTCTTC.

V and J are TRBV4-1 and TRBJ2-7; a possible D gene is TRBD1 (6 bases). Trimming left V 4 bases short and J 4 bases short, with 29 bases between. Germline loops: CDR1 MGHRA, CDR2 YSYEKL. The CDR3 covers 19 residues. The CDR3, as DNA: TGCGCCAGCAGCCCCTGGACAGTCTCCGGGGCTAGGAATGCTTACGAGCAGTACTTC. Protein product: CASSPWTVSGARNAYEQYF.

This clone has just a few counts. The rearrangement links TRBV10-3 to TRBJ1-1, with 7 bases fitting TRBD1. The ends lost 7 bases at V and 5 bases at J; junction bases unmatched: 7. Germline V gene lookup returns CDR1 ENHRY and CDR2 SYGVKD. The CDR3 is made up of 13 amino acids. As DNA, the CDR3 is TGTGCCATCAAACTGACAGGGTCGACTGAAGCTTTCTTT. As protein: CAIKLTGSTEAFF.

The chain joins TRBV18 to TRBJ2-1, with 9 bases fitting TRBD2. The CDR3 is made up of 12 amino acids. Looked up from germline, CDR1 is KGHSH and CDR2 is LQKENI. The junction had 4 bases not matched to a gene; V was cut back by 6 bases and J by 10 bases. CDR3 amino acids: CASSPLAGEQFF. The CDR3 nucleotides are TGTGCCAGCTCTCCTCTAGCGGGAGAGCAGTTCTTC.

The V and J genes are TRBV9 and TRBJ2-7; 14 bases fit TRBD2. The CDR3 is 16 residues long. Germline lookup yields CDR1 SGDLS and CDR2 YYNGEE. The J segment lost 2 bases and the V segment lost 3 bases, leaving 4 bases of the junction unmatched. The CDR3 coding sequence is TGTGCCAGCAGCGGGCGACTAGCGGGAGGGACCTACGAGCAGTACTTC. Translated: CASSGRLAGGTYEQYF.

The chain combines TRBV9 with TRBJ2-7; D gene ambiguous. The ends were cut back, 4 bases at V and 0 bases at J, with 8 bases in the middle. The germline V gene has CDR1 SGDLS and CDR2 YYNGEE. The CDR3 extends over 13 amino acids. The CDR3 DNA reads TGTGCCAGCAGCTCCCCCGGCTCCTACGAGCAGTACTTC. Its protein is CASSSPGSYEQYF.

The chain uses TRBV5-5 and TRBJ2-7; 8 nucleotides line up with TRBD1. CDR3 length equals 16 residues. Trimming removed 0 bases from V and 1 base from J; junction bases left unmatched: 6. The germline CDR1 and CDR2 sequences are SGHKS and YYEKEE (reference sequence). The CDR3 is CASSLGPGQESYEQYF. The CDR3 DNA is TGTGCCAGCAGCTTGGGCCCGGGACAGGAATCCTACGAGCAGTACTTC.

This chain connects TRBV10-3 to TRBJ2-7; TRBD2 is a possible D gene (5 bases). The CDR3 length is 12 residues. CDR1 is ENHRY and CDR2 is SYGVKD in the germline V gene. The ends were cut back, 7 bases at V and 0 bases at J, with 7 bases in the middle. This CDR3 reads CAIMGSSYEQYF. The CDR3 DNA follows: TGTGCCATCATGGGGAGCTCCTACGAGCAGTACTTC.

This chain links TRBV11-1 with TRBJ2-1; 10 nucleotides align to TRBD1. This CDR3 has 14 amino acids. From germline, CDR1 is SGHAT and CDR2 FQDESV (reference sequence). With 5 bases clipped from V and 8 bases from J, the junction kept 6 bases outside the gene matches. CDR3 in DNA: TGTGCCAGCAGCCCGGGACAGGGGTCCGATGAGCAGTTCTTC. Translation gives CASSPGQGSDEQFF.